The next 10 T cell receptor beta chains were all read from a single sample in a study of T cells in Graves' hyperthyroidism and ophthalmopathy. The investigators amplified TCR beta CDR3 regions from RNA transcripts. When the TCR CDR3 underwent first-round RT-PCR, the HTBI primer set was used. One entry per CDR3 protein results from TCRdb running MiXCR on the multiplex PCR reads. The table records roughly 61,000 distinct CDR3 sequences, roughly 50% of them present only once. Input material: blood. The receptors were sampled from a woman in her sixties with Graves' ophthalmopathy.

The chain employs TRBV20-1 and TRBJ2-3; D gene unclear. The end of the DNA is better explained by TRBJ1-5, so the J call may be wrong. Germline CDR1 and CDR2: DFQATT and SNEGSKA (reference sequence). The length of the CDR3 is 19 residues. In nucleotides, the CDR3 is TGCAGTGCTAGAGATGCGACGGAACAAGGCCTTTTAAACACAGATACGCAGCATTTT. Amino acids: CSARDATEQGLLNTDTQHF.

The chain joins TRBV7-9 to TRBJ2-3, with TRBD2 identical over 10 bases. Looked up from germline, CDR1 is SEHNR and CDR2 is FQNEAQ (reference sequence). Trimming took 4 bases from V and 0 from J; bases not matched to a gene: 4. The CDR3 sequence is 16 residues long. CDR3 coding DNA: TGTGCCAGCAGCTCGACTAGCGGGCCAAGCACAGATACGCAGTATTTT. Protein: CASSSTSGPSTDTQYF. Looking up the rest from reference TRBV7-9 and TRBJ2-3 gives the full variable domain: DTGVSQNPRHKITKRGQNVTFRCDPISEHNRLYWYRQTLGQGPEFLTYFQNEAQLEKSRLLSDRFSAERPKGSFSTLEIQRTEQGDSAMYLCASSSTSGPSTDTQYFGPGTRLTVL.

This clonotype appeared once. The chain is built from TRBV7-2 and TRBJ2-3; D ambiguous. Deletions cut 5 bases from V and 3 bases from J, with 9 bases between. CDR1 is SGHTA and CDR2 is FQGNSA in the germline V gene. The CDR3 consists of 13 residues. As DNA, the CDR3 is TGTGCCAGCAGCACGGACGAGACAGATACGCAGTATTTT. This translates into CASSTDETDTQYF.

The J gene is TRBJ2-1, the V gene TRBV10-3; D is perhaps TRBD2 (5 bases). Per germline, CDR1 ENHRY and CDR2 SYGVKD. The CDR3 has 16 residues. Trimming stripped 3 bases from V and 0 bases from J, with 12 bases between. The CDR3 nucleotides read TGTGCCATCAGTGATGAACTAGAGCTCTCCTACAATGAGCAGTTCTTC. This gives the protein CAISDELELSYNEQFF.

The chain combines TRBV7-2 with TRBJ2-3; TRBD2 agrees at 14 bases. CDR1 SGHTA and CDR2 FQGNSA come from the germline V gene. With 0 bases clipped from V and 0 bases from J, the junction kept 2 bases outside the gene matches. This CDR3 is built from 18 residues. Written as DNA, the CDR3 is TGTGCCAGCAGCTTAGCCGGACTAGCGGGGGGTAGCACAGATACGCAGTATTTT. Translation gives CASSLAGLAGGSTDTQYF.

The V call is TRBV20-1, the J call TRBJ2-5, with TRBD1 as a possible D gene (6 bases). The germline gives CDR1 DFQATT, CDR2 SNEGSKA (reference sequence). CDR3 length: 14 residues. V lost 4 bases, J lost 11 bases, and 23 bases lay in between. DNA of the CDR3: TGCAGTGCTATCCTAGGGGGAGCAGGAGATACGCAGTACTTC. Translating it yields CSAILGGAGDTQYF.

This clonotype was seen a handful of times. The rearrangement links TRBV7-8 to TRBJ2-6; D not certain. Looked up from germline, CDR1 is SGHVS and CDR2 is FQNEAQ. This CDR3 has 15 amino acids. Trimming cost V 3 bases and J 0 bases, with 6 bases left between them. The CDR3 loop is CASSFGSSGANVLTF. For the CDR3, the DNA is TGTGCCAGCAGCTTTGGCAGCTCTGGGGCCAACGTCCTGACTTTC.

On this clonotype: One junction end does not reproduce the germline sequence, and a read error may be involved. The gene calls are TRBV19 and TRBJ1-1, with TRBD1 matching over 8 bases. The CDR3 is 15 amino acids. The germline V gene encodes CDR1 LNHDA and CDR2 SQIVND (reference sequence). In DNA, the CDR3 is TGTGCCGGTAGTAGGGCAGGGACAGGAGCTCCTGAAGCTTTCTTT. Residues: CAGSRAGTGAPEAFF.

Note on this clonotype: An end of the junction does not agree with germline; a read error may underlie this. The gene calls are TRBV7-6 and TRBJ2-1; 7 bases align to TRBD1. The germline CDR1 and CDR2 sequences are SGHVS and FNYEAQ. The CDR3 runs 16 residues. The CDR3 coding sequence is TGCGCCAGCAGCCAAGATTTTGACGGGACAGCCAATGAGCAGTTCTTC. Translating gives CASSQDFDGTANEQFF.

A word on this clonotype: A clone one base away is much larger, so this may be a read error. V and J are TRBV27 and TRBJ1-4; 8 nucleotides align to TRBD1. CDR3 size: 15 residues. In germline, CDR1 is MNHEY, CDR2 SMNVEV (reference sequence). CDR3 nucleotide sequence: TGTGCCAGCAGTTTCCAGGGGGCGACTAATGAAAGACTGTTTTTT. Amino acid sequence: CASSFQGATNERLFF.